One sample yielded the 14 T cell receptor beta chains listed below, sequenced in a study of PD-1 blockade in classical Hodgkin lymphoma. Time point here: cycle 4 day 1 (C4D1), after more than five weeks of nivolumab. Relapse after autologous stem cell transplantation occurred in every patient, and brentuximab vedotin exposure varied. Negative magnetic selection isolated CD4+ T cells from thawed PBMCs. Using immunoSEQ multiplex PCR, the repertoire was profiled, and TCRdb retains in-frame clones only, with some absent. Altogether 20,000 to 25,000 clones are present, around 86% being singletons, with the ten largest covering approximately 2.8%. The sequencing used CD4+ T cells from blood, collected before the fourth cycle of nivolumab. Every receptor here comes from a human donor with classical Hodgkin lymphoma.

The chain uses TRBV5-1 and TRBJ2-3; the D is unclear. V was shortened by 4 bases and J by 14 bases, with 20 bases between the two germline ends. The CDR3 is 13 residues long. The germline V gene encodes CDR1 SGHRS and CDR2 YFSETQ. CDR3 in amino acids: CASSPTPAVPGYF. In DNA form, the CDR3 reads TGCGCCAGCAGCCCCACCCCGGCAGTGCCAGGGTATTTT.

This rearrangement joins TRBV28 to TRBJ2-1; maybe TRBD1 (6 bases). Deletions cut 2 bases from V and 2 bases from J, with 13 bases between. Germline V gives CDR1 MDHEN, CDR2 SYDVKM. The CDR3 has 16 residues. The CDR3 loop reads CASSLGAAGAYNEQFF. The CDR3 DNA follows: TGTGCCAGCAGTTTAGGGGCCGCAGGGGCCTACAATGAGCAGTTCTTC.

The rearrangement uses TRBV9 and TRBJ1-2, with D maybe TRBD1 (6 bases). The CDR3 is made up of 15 amino acids. The V gene's germline CDR1 is SGDLS and CDR2 YYNGEE. Trimming took 3 bases from V and 2 from J, leaving 14 bases between them. CDR3 DNA sequence: TGTGCCAGCAGCGCCTACGACAGGCACAACTATGGCTACACCTTC. This sequence encodes CASSAYDRHNYGYTF.

The genes are TRBV5-1 and TRBJ2-5; D unresolved. V was trimmed by 0 bases and J by 3 bases, leaving 6 bases between them. The CDR3 has 13 amino acids. The germline CDR1 and CDR2 sequences are SGHRS and YFSETQ. The CDR3 spells CASSLDVEETQYF. In DNA, the CDR3 is TGCGCCAGCAGCTTGGATGTAGAAGAGACCCAGTACTTC.

The rearrangement uses TRBV5-6 and TRBJ2-1, with TRBD1 identical over 8 bases. The CDR3 covers 17 residues. V was pared by 4 bases and J by 1 base, with 10 bases of the junction left unmatched. From germline, CDR1 is SGHDT and CDR2 YYEEEE. The chain's CDR3 is CASSPRTGHRSYNEQFF. The CDR3 coding sequence is TGTGCCAGCAGCCCGCGGACAGGGCATAGGTCCTACAATGAGCAGTTCTTC.

Concerning this clone itself: The junction does not match germline at one end; this may be a read error. The J gene is TRBJ2-1, the V gene TRBV7-7; weak D call: TRBD2 (5 bases). CDR1 and CDR2 from the germline V gene are SSHAT and FNYEAQ (reference sequence). The CDR3 spans 13 residues. CDR3 protein: CASSLGPGNEQFF. CDR3 nucleotides: TGTGCTAGCAGCTTAGGTCCGGGAAATGAGCAGTTCTTC.

The DNA for the CDR3 is TGTGCCAGCAGCTTAGAAGGGGGCGCGTACGAGCAGTACTTC. This encodes CASSLEGGAYEQYF. This chain connects TRBV7-9 to TRBJ2-7; the match to TRBD1 covers 7 bases. The CDR3 is 14 amino acids. Per germline, CDR1 SEHNR and CDR2 FQNEAQ (reference sequence). V dropped 1 base and J dropped 4; count of bases not matched to a gene: 4.

V is TRBV29-1 and J is TRBJ1-1; D is undetermined. Trimming pared 4 bases from V and 5 bases from J, leaving 8 bases between. CDR1 and CDR2 (germline): SQVTM, ANQGSEA. The CDR3 loop spans 11 amino acids. DNA for the CDR3: TGCAGCGTTGTCATCTTAACTGAAGCTTTCTTT. Protein sequence: CSVVILTEAFF.

V is TRBV6-6 and J is TRBJ2-1; D perhaps matches TRBD1 (5 bases). The CDR3 has 11 amino acids. CDR1 and CDR2 (germline): MNHNY, SVGAGI (reference sequence). V was pared by 5 bases and J by 9 bases, with 8 bases between. The CDR3 nucleotides read TGTGCCAGCAGTCAGGGAATTGAGCAGTTCTTC. It encodes CASSQGIEQFF.

The chain recombines TRBV9 with TRBJ2-5; D is undetermined. The V end lost 2 bases, the J end lost 0 bases, and 5 bases lay between the germline ends. The CDR3 is made up of 13 amino acids. Germline V gene data show CDR1 as SGDLS and CDR2 as YYNGEE. DNA for the CDR3: TGTGCCAGCAGCGTTGGCAACCAAGAGACCCAGTACTTC. This sequence encodes CASSVGNQETQYF.

This clone showed up just a few times. CDR3 residues: CASSYDTPGEKLFF. In DNA, the CDR3 is TGTGCCAGCAGCTACGACACGCCAGGAGAAAAACTGTTTTTT. The V call is TRBV7-9, the J call TRBJ1-4, with no clear D. The CDR3 contains 14 residues. V dropped 4 bases and J dropped 8 bases, with 14 bases sitting between them. Looked up from germline, CDR1 is SEHNR and CDR2 is FQNEAQ (reference sequence). The entire variable domain, with the rest obtained from reference TRBV7-9 and TRBJ1-4, is as follows: DTGVSQNPRHKITKRGQNVTFRCDPISEHNRLYWYRQTLGQGPEFLTYFQNEAQLEKSRLLSDRFSAERPKGSFSTLEIQRTEQGDSAMYLCASSYDTPGEKLFFGSGTQLSVL.

The chain links TRBV28 to TRBJ1-5, with TRBD1 matching 7 bases. This CDR3 contains 15 residues. Looked up from germline, CDR1 is MDHEN and CDR2 is SYDVKM. The V gene end was trimmed by 6 bases and the J gene end by 9 bases; junction bases not matched to a gene: 14. CDR3 amino acids: CASSDGQDVQRPQHF. CDR3 coding DNA: TGTGCCAGCAGCGACGGACAGGACGTCCAAAGGCCCCAGCATTTT.

The chain carries TRBV28 and TRBJ1-2; D remains unclear. CDR3 size: 13 residues. Germline V gene sequence: CDR1 MDHEN, CDR2 SYDVKM. Between the trimmed V and J ends, which lost 5 bases and 2 bases, there was a span of 9 bases. CDR3 DNA: TGTGCCAGCAGTCCCGGGCCAAACTATGGCTACACCTTC. Translation: CASSPGPNYGYTF.

The chain links TRBV6-1 to TRBJ1-5; D is possibly TRBD1 (6 bases). Per germline, CDR1 MNHNS and CDR2 SASEGT. V shed 5 bases and J shed 4 bases, with 12 bases lying between them. The CDR3 runs to 14 residues. The CDR3 reads CASSLQGLNQPQHF. The CDR3 DNA reads TGTGCCAGCAGTCTACAGGGCTTGAATCAGCCCCAGCATTTT.